These 19 T cell receptor beta chains originate from one sample sequenced in a study of blood T cell repertoires in COVID-19. Libraries were prepared by immunoSEQ multiplex PCR; TCRdb keeps only in-frame clonotypes and omits some of them. The sample has 25,000 to 30,000 clones; around 77% are singletons. What was sequenced was peripheral blood. These receptors originate from a woman in her sixties or seventies with active or convalescent COVID-19.

This chain connects TRBV11-2 to TRBJ2-7; the D gene is possibly TRBD2 (6 bases). With 4 bases removed from V and 2 bases from J, the gap between germline ends came to 15 bases. This CDR3 is 15 amino acids long. Germline V gene sequence: CDR1 SGHAT, CDR2 FQNNGV. CDR3 nucleotide sequence: TGTGCCAGCAGCTGGGGCCAGGGACTGACCTACGAGCAGTACTTC. Translated, it gives CASSWGQGLTYEQYF.

The V call is TRBV5-5, the J call TRBJ1-2, with 11 bases identical to TRBD1. The CDR3 extends over 17 amino acids. V lost 0 bases, J lost 0 bases, and 4 bases stayed unmatched. Germline-derived CDR1 and CDR2 are SGHKS and YYEKEE (reference sequence). The CDR3 DNA reads as TGTGCCAGCAGCTTGGAGGGACAGGGGGGTTCTAACTATGGCTACACCTTC. This sequence encodes CASSLEGQGGSNYGYTF.

A single count supports this clone. The chain combines TRBV19 with TRBJ2-3; 7 nucleotides agree with TRBD2. J lost 6 bases, V lost 1 base, and 4 bases had no gene match. There are 14 residues in the CDR3. CDR1 LNHDA and CDR2 SQIVND come from the germline V gene (reference sequence). CDR3 region: CASSIGGGRDTQYF. Written as DNA, the CDR3 is TGTGCCAGTAGTATAGGGGGGGGACGGGATACGCAGTATTTT. Filled out from reference TRBV19 and TRBJ2-3, the complete variable domain reads DGGITQSPKYLFRKEGQNVTLSCEQNLNHDAMYWYRQDPGQGLRLIYYSQIVNDFQKGDIAEGYSVSREKKESFPLTVTSAQKNPTAFYLCASSIGGGRDTQYFGPGTRLTVL.

The chain is built from TRBV5-4 and TRBJ2-3; 8 bases are shared with TRBD1. Germline V gene data show CDR1 as SGHNT and CDR2 as YYREEE (reference sequence). The CDR3 covers 16 residues. J gave up 2 bases and V 4 bases, and 9 bases lay outside the gene matches. CDR3: CASSPGTGLITDTQYF. CDR3 coding DNA: TGTGCCAGCAGCCCCGGGACAGGCCTCATCACAGATACGCAGTATTTT.

V is TRBV30 and J is TRBJ1-4, with D tentatively TRBD1 (6 bases). V was shortened by 7 bases and J by 2 bases, with 11 bases between the two germline ends. The CDR3 extends over 13 amino acids. Germline-derived CDR1 and CDR2 are GTSNPN and SVGIG (reference sequence). The CDR3 reads CASAQGTNEKLFF. The CDR3 DNA sequence: TGTGCCTCCGCCCAGGGGACTAATGAAAAACTGTTTTTT.

The chain carries TRBV19 and TRBJ1-5; D gene uncertain. The CDR3 is 16 residues long. Trimming cost V 1 base and J 0 bases, with 10 bases left between them. The germline V gene has CDR1 LNHDA and CDR2 SQIVND (reference sequence). The CDR3, as DNA: TGTGCCAGTAGTATAGTCGGAGGCAATAGCAATCAGCCCCAGCATTTT. Translated, it gives CASSIVGGNSNQPQHF.

This clone is medium-sized within its sample. This chain uses TRBV4-3 with TRBJ1-2; D is perhaps TRBD1 (5 bases). V was pared by 0 bases and J by 2 bases, with 10 bases between. The germline CDR1 and CDR2 sequences are LGHNA and YSLEER. CDR3 size: 15 residues. CDR3 residues: CASSQDPGRNYGYTF. The CDR3 bases are TGCGCCAGCAGCCAAGATCCAGGGAGGAACTATGGCTACACCTTC.

The chain uses TRBV4-1 and TRBJ2-3, with D perhaps matching TRBD2 (6 bases). Trimming removed 3 bases at V and 11 bases at J, with 18 bases between. The CDR3 spans 14 residues. Germline lookup yields CDR1 MGHRA and CDR2 YSYEKL. CDR3 protein: CASSHPTAGKGQYF. Here the CDR3 DNA reads TGCGCCAGCAGCCATCCCACGGCGGGAAAGGGGCAGTATTTT.

The chain combines TRBV28 with TRBJ1-4, with 9 positions matching TRBD1. In germline, CDR1 is MDHEN, CDR2 SYDVKM. The CDR3 totals 15 residues. V shed 2 bases, J shed 8 bases, and the junction held 6 bases outside the gene matches. CDR3 coding DNA: TGTGCCAGCAGTTTAGAGGGACAGGGTGAGGAAAAACTGTTTTTT. Protein product: CASSLEGQGEEKLFF.

The gene calls are TRBV15 and TRBJ2-3; 7 positions match TRBD1. Germline V gene data show CDR1 as LNHNV and CDR2 as YYDKDF (reference sequence). The V gene end was trimmed by 0 bases and the J gene end by 5 bases; junction bases not matched to a gene: 5. The CDR3 length is 15 residues. Here the CDR3 DNA reads TGTGCCACCAGCAGAGAGACAGGGTTGGTAGATACGCAGTATTTT. This translates into CATSRETGLVDTQYF.

V is TRBV6-6 and J is TRBJ2-5, with D uncertain. Germline V gives CDR1 MNHNY, CDR2 SVGAGI (reference sequence). V lost 2 bases and J 4 bases, leaving 8 bases between the germline ends. This CDR3 contains 13 residues. The CDR3 DNA follows: TGTGCCAGCAGTTACCGGCTAGGAGAGACCCAGTACTTC. Protein sequence: CASSYRLGETQYF.

This chain uses TRBV6-5 with TRBJ1-6, with D maybe TRBD1 (5 bases). The CDR3 spans 15 residues. Trimming stripped 8 bases from V and 7 bases from J, with 18 bases between. Germline V gene data show CDR1 as MNHEY and CDR2 as SVGAGI. CDR3 region: CASHRDASGNSPLHF. The CDR3 coding sequence is TGTGCCAGCCACCGCGACGCGTCAGGGAATTCACCCCTCCACTTT.

This chain links TRBV27 with TRBJ2-6; maybe TRBD2 (6 bases). The germline V gene encodes CDR1 MNHEY and CDR2 SMNVEV (reference sequence). This CDR3 region has 17 residues. The V gene lost 9 bases and the J gene lost 0 bases, with 18 bases spanning the gap. The CDR3 region has the DNA TGTGCCAGTCCCGAGGGAGGCCTCAGCTCTGGGGCCAACGTCCTGACTTTC. It codes for CASPEGGLSSGANVLTF.

This chain joins TRBV4-3 and TRBJ1-6; D is perhaps TRBD1 (6 bases). Germline V gene lookup returns CDR1 LGHNA and CDR2 YSLEER. CDR3 length: 16 residues. Trimming removed 0 bases from V and 10 bases from J, with 16 bases in between. For the CDR3, the DNA is TGCGCCAGCAGCCAAGATCCTGCAGGGGATGTCTCACCCCTCCACTTT. As protein: CASSQDPAGDVSPLHF.

The chain employs TRBV12-5 and TRBJ1-3; D not certain. V was clipped by 5 bases and J by 6 bases, with 17 bases between them. The CDR3 consists of 15 residues. Germline V lookup: CDR1 LGHNT, CDR2 FRNRAP. The CDR3 region has the DNA TGTGCTAGTGGTCTTGACACCAATGTGGCAAACACCATATATTTT. Its protein product is CASGLDTNVANTIYF.

The V gene is TRBV7-2, the J gene TRBJ1-2, with D possibly TRBD1 on 5 matching bases. Germline CDR1 is SGHTA and CDR2 is FQGNSA. The CDR3 is made up of 14 amino acids. The V end was cut by 3 bases, the J end by 4 bases, with 12 bases between. This CDR3 reads CASSFPTETYGYTF. The CDR3 DNA sequence: TGTGCCAGCAGCTTCCCGACAGAGACCTATGGCTACACCTTC.

In nucleotides, the CDR3 is TGTGCCAGCAGTGAAGGTCGGGACAGGGAAGCGAACACTGAAGCTTTCTTT. Translation: CASSEGRDREANTEAFF. The chain carries TRBV6-1 and TRBJ1-1; TRBD1 agrees at 9 bases. The CDR3 consists of 17 residues. In germline, CDR1 is MNHNS, CDR2 SASEGT. V dropped 1 base and J dropped 1; count of bases not matched to a gene: 7.

The chain carries TRBV3-1 (or the pseudogene TRBV3-2) and TRBJ2-7; 10 bases are shared with TRBD2. Germline CDR1 is LGHDT and CDR2 is YNNKEL (reference sequence). The V segment lost 6 bases and the J segment 7 bases; nucleotides outside the gene matches: 21. The CDR3 is made up of 18 amino acids. The CDR3 loop reads CASSPLLGKREGLREQYF. The CDR3 DNA is TGTGCCAGCAGTCCCTTATTAGGCAAGCGGGAGGGCCTCAGGGAGCAGTACTTC.

The rearrangement joins TRBV29-1 to TRBJ2-3; 7 bases line up with TRBD2. The CDR3 consists of 16 residues. Germline V gene sequence: CDR1 SQVTM, CDR2 ANQGSEA. The V segment lost 4 bases and the J segment 4 bases; nucleotides outside the gene matches: 14. CDR3 sequence: CSVGDTTRGRADTQYF. CDR3 nucleotides: TGCAGCGTTGGGGATACTACGAGAGGGAGGGCAGATACGCAGTATTTT.